This T cell receptor (beta chain) was observed in a study of glioma-infiltrating T cells after dendritic cell vaccination. Using immunoSEQ multiplex PCR, the repertoire was profiled, and TCRdb retains in-frame clones only, with some absent. The repertoire consists of 65,000 or so clones, with about 89% occurring once and the leading ten covering more than 9%. Time point described: after dendritic cell vaccination, including at tumor progression/relapse. The ends were cut back, 3 bases at V and 2 bases at J, with 8 bases in the middle. This CDR3 has 13 residues. Germline CDR1 and CDR2: SGHRS and YFSETQ.

The sequence came from a human donor with glioblastoma. The material sequenced was blood, taken after dendritic cell vaccination. The chain carries TRBV5-1 and TRBJ1-1; the D gene is possibly TRBD1 (6 bases). The CDR3 loop reads CASSYGTNTEAFF. The CDR3, as DNA: TGCGCCAGCAGCTATGGGACAAACACTGAAGCTTTCTTT.